This TCR beta chain was sequenced during a study of T-cell reconstitution after alpha-beta-depleted transplantation in children. This clonotype was found many times. Unique molecular identifiers were built into the TCRbeta library. TCRdb called the PCR reads again in MiXCR, with one record for every CDR3 protein. The profile shows about 120,000 distinct CDR3 sequences, about 9.4% of them singletons. Trimming shortened V by 4 bases and J by 2 bases, and 8 bases separated the two germline ends. CDR3 length: 13 residues. This receptor was identified in a boy aged 2 to 9 with acute lymphoblastic leukemia, due to receive a stem cell transplant. The chain carries TRBV12-3 or TRBV12-4 and TRBJ1-2; D gene uncertain. The input for sequencing was PBMCs, taken before TCRalphabeta/CD19-depleted stem cell transplant. The DNA for the CDR3 is TGTGCCAGCAGTTACGGCGGGAACTATGGCTACACCTTC. Its translation: CASSYGGNYGYTF.